This is a list of T cell receptor beta chains from one sample in a study of PD-1 blockade in classical Hodgkin lymphoma. Sequenced by immunoSEQ multiplex PCR; TCRdb stores in-frame clones only, minus some. The sample shows roughly 7,000 clones, over 60% of them seen only once. The source material was peripheral blood mononuclear cells (PBMCs), sampled at baseline. The receptors come from a human donor with classical Hodgkin lymphoma. Both conserved end residues are part of each CDR3. A D gene is named only where the DNA matches it firmly. Not every row has a clone size; where given, it reads once, few, many or a size class.

J gene	clone size	D gene	V gene	CDR3 DNA	CDR3 protein
TRBJ1-1	.	.	TRBV11-3	TGTGCCAGCAGCTCTCGACAGTCGATCACTGAAGCTTTCTTT	CASSSRQSITEAFF
TRBJ2-4	.	TRBD1	TRBV5-1	TGCGCCAGCAGCTTCAGACAGGGTCAAGCCAAAAACATTCAGTACTTC	CASSFRQGQAKNIQYF
TRBJ1-5	.	.	TRBV11-2	TGTGCCAGCAGCCTCAGACCGATCAATCAGCCCCAGCATTTT	CASSLRPINQPQHF
TRBJ2-7	.	.	TRBV5-5	TGTGCCAGCAGCCGACAGGCAGACTACGAGCAGTACTTC	CASSRQADYEQYF
TRBJ1-5	.	.	TRBV7-8	TGTGCCAGCGGTGGGGAGTATCAGCCCCAGCATTTT	CASGGEYQPQHF
TRBJ2-1	.	TRBD1	TRBV10-3	TGTGCCATTGACAGGGGTGGGAATGAGCAGTTCTTC	CAIDRGGNEQFF
TRBJ1-1	.	.	TRBV9	TGTGCCAGCAGCCCAATGACAGTTCAGAACACTGAAGCTTTCTTT	CASSPMTVQNTEAFF
TRBJ1-2	.	.	TRBV1	TGCACCAGCAGACGTCAACGTGTGCGAAAGACCTATGGCTACACCTTC	CTSRRQRVRKTYGYTF
TRBJ2-7	.	.	TRBV7-9	TGTGCCAGCAGCCCGGTCGGGGGTGGCTACGAGCAGTACTTC	CASSPVGGGYEQYF
TRBJ1-1	few	.	TRBV2	TGTGCCAGCGGGGTGGGAGGGGGACGAGCTTTCTTT	CASGVGGGRAFF